These 24 T cell receptor beta chains came from one sample sequenced in a study of siplizumab effects on memory and regulatory T cells. Profiling relied on immunoSEQ multiplex PCR, and the TCRdb table lists in-frame clones only, not all of them. The table shows about 110,000 clones, with around 90% occurring only once. Specimen: CD4+ T cells sorted from blood. These receptors all come from a human donor in good health.

Worth noting for this clone: The sample contains more than one DNA sequence encoding this CDR3. The chain links TRBV7-9 to TRBJ2-5, with 7 bases identical to TRBD1. Germline-derived CDR1 and CDR2 are SEHNR and FQNEAQ (reference sequence). The CDR3 extends over 14 amino acids. Trimming at V came to 0 bases and at J to 4 bases, leaving 2 bases not matched to a gene. The CDR3 is CASSLAGGSETQYF. CDR3 nucleotides: TGTGCCAGCAGCTTAGCAGGGGGCTCAGAGACCCAGTACTTC.

The rearrangement uses TRBV5-4 and TRBJ2-1; D call uncertain. Germline V gene sequence: CDR1 SGHNT, CDR2 YYREEE (reference sequence). The CDR3 runs to 16 residues. The V end was cut by 0 bases, the J end by 0 bases, with 10 bases between. In nucleotides, the CDR3 is TGTGCCAGCAGCTTGGCCCGGGCTAGCTCCTACAATGAGCAGTTCTTC. Its translation: CASSLARASSYNEQFF.

The chain employs TRBV6-1 and TRBJ2-5; D gene uncertain. CDR1 and CDR2 from the germline V gene are MNHNS and SASEGT. This CDR3 comprises 14 residues. V lost 8 bases and J 0 bases, leaving 13 bases between the germline ends. As DNA, the CDR3 is TGTGCCAGCGCGAGACGGCCCAACCAAGAGACCCAGTACTTC. Its protein is CASARRPNQETQYF.

V is TRBV6-6 and J is TRBJ2-7; TRBD1 matches 9 bases. CDR1 and CDR2 (germline): MNHNY, SVGAGI (reference sequence). V lost 2 bases and J lost 2; bases outside the gene matches: 4. This CDR3 region has 15 residues. The CDR3 sequence: CASSYPGTGTYEQYF. As DNA, the CDR3 is TGTGCCAGCAGTTACCCCGGGACAGGGACCTACGAGCAGTACTTC.

CDR3 sequence reads: CASAGTGYNEQFF. In nucleotides, the CDR3 is TGTGCCTCTGCCGGGACAGGGTACAATGAGCAGTTCTTC. The chain uses TRBV10-3 and TRBJ2-1; TRBD1 matches at 9 bases. This CDR3 has 13 residues. V lost 11 bases to trimming and J lost 4 bases; unmatched junction nucleotides: 6. CDR1 is ENHRY, CDR2 SYGVKD, per germline.

This rearrangement joins TRBV7-4 to TRBJ2-7; TRBD2 matches at 8 bases. Trimming cost V 4 bases and J 1 base; bases outside gene matches: 12. The CDR3 sequence is 17 residues long. CDR1 SGHVT and CDR2 SQSDAQ come from the germline V gene. In nucleotides, the CDR3 is TGTGCCAGCAGCTGTCACTGGCGAAGCGGGGGATCCTACGAGCAGTACTTC. It encodes CASSCHWRSGGSYEQYF.

The chain carries TRBV2 and TRBJ2-7, with a possible D match to TRBD2 (5 bases). Trimming cost V 3 bases and J 3 bases, with 15 bases left between them. The length of the CDR3 is 15 residues. CDR1 and CDR2 (germline): SNHLY, FYNNEI. The CDR3 DNA is TGTGCCAGCAGTGATGGTTTAGCGACCAGCTACGAGCAGTACTTC. It yields the protein CASSDGLATSYEQYF.

The V gene is TRBV30, the J gene TRBJ1-4, with a tentative D call TRBD1 (6 bases). The CDR3 has 15 amino acids. Trimming removed 3 bases from V and 7 bases from J, with 18 bases in between. Looked up from germline, CDR1 is GTSNPN and CDR2 is SVGIG (reference sequence). The CDR3 spells CAWRLGLGAGEKLFF. Written as DNA, the CDR3 is TGTGCCTGGAGGCTAGGACTGGGGGCCGGTGAAAAACTGTTTTTT.

This chain connects TRBV11-3 to TRBJ2-1; 14 nucleotides match TRBD2. Germline V gives CDR1 SGHNT, CDR2 YENEEA. V lost 1 base and J lost 5; bases outside the gene matches: 4. CDR3 length equals 17 residues. CDR3 bases: TGTGCCAGCAGCTTAGGGACTAGCGGGGGGCGGGACAATGAGCAGTTCTTC. Residues: CASSLGTSGGRDNEQFF.

This rearrangement joins TRBV5-1 to TRBJ2-1; possibly TRBD1 for D (6 bases). The germline V and J ends were trimmed by 7 bases and 6 bases, with 8 bases remaining between them. Germline values: CDR1 SGHRS, CDR2 YFSETQ. This CDR3 region has 11 residues. The CDR3 sequence is CASLTGNEQFF. The CDR3 DNA sequence: TGCGCCAGCTTGACAGGCAATGAGCAGTTCTTC.

V is TRBV5-1 and J is TRBJ2-3, with 11 bases identical to TRBD2. This CDR3 has 16 residues. Germline V gene data show CDR1 as SGHRS and CDR2 as YFSETQ. The V and J ends lost 0 bases and 0 bases, in that order; junction bases with no gene match: 0. CDR3 in amino acids: CASSLGTSGSTDTQYF. CDR3 coding DNA: TGCGCCAGCAGCTTGGGGACTAGCGGGAGCACAGATACGCAGTATTTT.

This chain links TRBV27 with TRBJ2-7, with D possibly TRBD2 on 6 matching bases. Trimming stripped 3 bases from V and 6 bases from J, with 9 bases between. The V gene's germline CDR1 is MNHEY and CDR2 SMNVEV (reference sequence). CDR3 length: 12 residues. The CDR3 DNA is TGTGCCAGCAGTTTTATCGGGGGCGAGCAGTACTTC. Its protein is CASSFIGGEQYF.

This clone was detected only a few times. The J gene is TRBJ2-3, the V gene TRBV7-9, with 9 nucleotides matching TRBD2. CDR3 size: 19 residues. V was pared by 4 bases and J by 0 bases, with 14 bases of the junction left unmatched. Germline CDR1 and CDR2: SEHNR and FQNEAQ (reference sequence). Written as DNA, the CDR3 is TGTGCCAGCAGCTCGGGACTAGCAGGGGGAGAATTCAGCACAGATACGCAGTATTTT. Translated: CASSSGLAGGEFSTDTQYF.

This clone has only a few counts. The chain combines TRBV28 with TRBJ1-5, with 9 bases that match TRBD1. J gave up 6 bases and V 6 bases, and 6 bases lay outside the gene matches. The length of the CDR3 is 14 residues. From germline, CDR1 is MDHEN and CDR2 SYDVKM. The CDR3 nucleotides read TGTGCCAGCAGGCCGGGACAGGGTAGTCAGCCCCAGCATTTT. It is translated as CASRPGQGSQPQHF. The variable domain in full, with the rest retrieved from reference TRBV28 and TRBJ1-5, is DVKVTQSSRYLVKRTGEKVFLECVQDMDHENMFWYRQDPGLGLRLIYFSYDVKMKEKGDIPEGYSVSREKKERFSLILESASTNQTSMYLCASRPGQGSQPQHFGDGTRLSIL.

The rearrangement joins TRBV6-6 to TRBJ2-7, with 9 bases that match TRBD1. Germline V gene sequence: CDR1 MNHNY, CDR2 SVGAGI (reference sequence). The CDR3 extends over 15 amino acids. V gave up 2 bases and J gave up 3 bases; unmatched junction bases: 5. The CDR3 loop is CASSYTPGQGYEQYF. In DNA, the CDR3 is TGTGCCAGCAGTTACACGCCGGGACAGGGCTACGAGCAGTACTTC.

This clone has only one observation. V is TRBV10-1 and J is TRBJ1-1; no clear D gene. Germline CDR1 reads WNHNN; CDR2 reads SYGVQD (reference sequence). The CDR3 has 13 residues. V dropped 4 bases and J dropped 0 bases, with 6 bases sitting between them. Written as DNA, the CDR3 is TGCGCCAGCAGTGGCAGCCTGAACACTGAAGCTTTCTTT. It specifies CASSGSLNTEAFF.

The chain couples TRBV5-1 to TRBJ2-2, with D perhaps TRBD2 (6 bases). Trimming removed 1 base from V and 7 bases from J, with 14 bases in between. This CDR3 has 15 residues. CDR1 and CDR2 from the germline V gene are SGHRS and YFSETQ. The CDR3 is CASSLRASENGELFF. DNA of the CDR3: TGCGCCAGCAGCTTGCGAGCTAGCGAGAACGGGGAGCTGTTTTTT.

V gene TRBV4-1 combines with J gene TRBJ1-5, with 8 bases fitting TRBD1. Germline lookup yields CDR1 MGHRA and CDR2 YSYEKL. The CDR3 sequence is 17 residues long. V gave up 3 bases and J gave up 2 bases; unmatched junction bases: 9. The CDR3 DNA is TGCGCCAGCAGCCAGGGACATCAGGACAGGGGCAATCAGCCCCAGCATTTT. Amino acids: CASSQGHQDRGNQPQHF.

This chain joins TRBV6-6 and TRBJ2-7; tentatively, D is TRBD1 (6 bases). The CDR3 loop spans 14 amino acids. The germline V gene has CDR1 MNHNY and CDR2 SVGAGI (reference sequence). Trimming removed 2 bases at V and 4 bases at J, with 12 bases between. CDR3 in amino acids: CASSYPWQGYEQYF. CDR3 bases: TGTGCCAGCAGTTACCCCTGGCAGGGGTACGAGCAGTACTTC.

The CDR3 nucleotides are TGTGCCAGCAGCTTAGGGCTAGCGGGAACCAGCGAGCAGTACTTC. Protein sequence: CASSLGLAGTSEQYF. The chain carries TRBV7-2 and TRBJ2-7; 9 bases are a match to TRBD2. Germline assignment: CDR1 SGHTA and CDR2 FQGNSA. With 1 base clipped from V and 6 bases from J, the junction kept 7 bases outside the gene matches. The CDR3 has 15 residues.

The V call is TRBV10-3, the J call TRBJ2-2, with 14 positions matching TRBD2. Germline V gene sequence: CDR1 ENHRY, CDR2 SYGVKD. The V gene end was trimmed by 7 bases and the J gene end by 3 bases; junction bases not matched to a gene: 10. This CDR3 is 18 amino acids long. The DNA of the CDR3 is TGTGCCATCAACGCTCGACTAGCGGGGGGGCCAGACACCGGGGAGCTGTTTTTT. This codes for CAINARLAGGPDTGELFF.

The gene calls are TRBV30 and TRBJ1-2; maybe TRBD1 (6 bases). CDR3 length: 13 amino acids. Trimming pared 0 bases from V and 13 bases from J, leaving 18 bases between. Germline V gene data show CDR1 as GTSNPN and CDR2 as SVGIG (reference sequence). The CDR3 reads CAWSVQGSTGPTF. In DNA, the CDR3 is TGTGCCTGGAGTGTACAGGGCAGCACAGGTCCCACCTTC.

CDR3 region: CASRPPPGNTEAFF. The CDR3 DNA reads TGTGCCAGCAGACCTCCTCCAGGGAACACTGAAGCTTTCTTT. The rearrangement uses TRBV7-2 and TRBJ1-1; D uncertain. The length of the CDR3 is 14 residues. Trimming stripped 6 bases from V and 1 base from J, with 12 bases between. Germline CDR1 and CDR2: SGHTA and FQGNSA.

This clone was detected a few times. The chain links TRBV19 to TRBJ1-6; 7 bases are a match to TRBD1. CDR3 size: 17 residues. J was trimmed by 3 bases and V by 8 bases; bases with no gene match: 13. CDR1 LNHDA and CDR2 SQIVND come from the germline V gene (reference sequence). The CDR3 DNA reads as TGTGCCAGTTCCCTAAGGGGAACAGGGGACTATAATTCACCCCTCCACTTT. It encodes CASSLRGTGDYNSPLHF.